The T cell receptor (beta chain) described here comes from a study of CD8 T cells in Susac syndrome (dated by TCRdb to between 2018 and 2021). Broadly, across the study: Of the Susac syndrome patients who were sequenced, eight were in clinical remission while six had clinically active disease. The study used repertoire sequencing to test whether antigen drove CD8+ T cell activation and differentiation in Susac syndrome. Clonality of the CD8+ T cell repertoire was compared between roughly twelve healthy donors, about 14 Susac syndrome patients and under 19 multiple sclerosis patients. Susac syndrome patients were therapy-naive, on corticosteroids (some also receiving IVIg), or on IVIg alone at blood withdrawal. Broad study findings and their caveats: Looking at Susac-specific public clones, the researchers identified some 15 in the total CD8+ repertoire and roughly 5 in the CD8+ TEMRA repertoire. The TCR sequencing and HLA analysis was acknowledged to have included a relatively small number of individuals. Susac syndrome CD8+ repertoires showed clonal expansion, highest in CD8+ TEMRA cells and greater in clinically active than remitting patients.

The CDR3 runs 13 amino acids, cysteine and phenylalanine included. Only the CDR3 part of the read is kept: 39 bases, read in frame from the first base. The germline ends are 12 bases apart after V is trimmed by 5 bases and J by 5 bases. Worth noting for this clonotype: This clone's antigen is unknown. No base quality information exists; no much larger clone differs at one position.

Peripheral blood CD8+ and CD4+ T cells from healthy donors, Susac syndrome patients and multiple sclerosis patients were profiled by high-throughput TCR beta sequencing. Recently defined diagnostic criteria for definite or probable disease were met by the Susac syndrome patients. Bulk CD8+ and CD4+ T cells were purified magnetically by negative isolation, whereas CD8+ TEMRA cells were enriched by FACS. Blood was collected in EDTA tubes and processed within 24 hours, with PBMCs isolated through density gradient centrifugation. PBMCs intended for TCR sequencing were cryopreserved in liquid nitrogen and thawed later in a water bath at 37 degrees C. A purity of at least 90% was achieved for sorted or isolated CD4+, CD8+ and CD8+ TEMRA cells. RNA was extracted using the RNeasy kit, and roughly 0.5 to 1 microgram was reverse transcribed with random hexamers. The immunoSEQ multiplex PCR assay, covering 54 Vbeta and 13 Jbeta segments, was used to amplify TCR beta CDR3 regions. PCR amplification bias was corrected using a synthetic template baseline for primer optimization and computational correction. The original methods were these. Reads were annotated to V, D and J genes according to IMGT and were analyzed with immunoSEQ Analyzer, with only productive sequences retained. Clonality was calculated as one minus the Shannon entropy normalized by log2 of the number of productive unique sequences. For each patient and control, public and private clones were evaluated among the 100 most prevalent clones. A clone was defined as Susac-specific if it was absent from the healthy and MS cohorts, from some 1,100 published viral clones and from other ImmuneACCESS disease sequences. Using fastp at Q25 and MiXCR, TCRdb reprocessed the public reads and kept productive beta chains. Identical CDR3 proteins give one entry, which carries the most common genes and DNA. Clone size and V and J calls follow TCRdb, not the original study. Present in this sample are 75,000 to 100,000 distinct CDR3 sequences, over 85% of which were seen just once. Of the sample, less than 0.95% falls within the top ten clones.

The receptor's source is a human donor with Susac syndrome. The source material was CD8+ T cells from PBMCs. The sequence is built from TRBV12-3 or TRBV12-4 and TRBJ2-5; the D gene cannot be resolved reliably. The CDR3 in this case is CASSPPWTETQYF. The bases are TGTGCCAGCAGTCCCCCCTGGACGGAGACCCAGTACTTC.